One and the same sample provided the 23 T cell receptor beta chains below, sequenced in a study of blood T cells in healthy people across ages. Primers used in a second PCR of roughly 6 to 11 cycles were a sample-barcoded 5' primer and a J-beta primer mix. TCRdb fed the 5' RACE reads into MiXCR, producing one record per CDR3 protein. The sample records approximately 1.5 million distinct CDR3 sequences, approximately 39% being singletons. The sample consisted of blood. These receptors came from a woman between 18 and 29 years old in good health.

The chain has TRBV4-3 and TRBJ2-5; D uncertain. Germline V gene data show CDR1 as LGHNA and CDR2 as YSLEER. With 0 bases removed from V and 11 bases from J, the gap between germline ends came to 22 bases. The CDR3 is 16 amino acids. The CDR3 DNA reads as TGCGCCAGCAGCCAAGATGGCTCCTATTATTACAATGAGCAGTACTTC. This translates into CASSQDGSYYYNEQYF.

This clonotype was picked up a small number of times. The genes are TRBV4-1 and TRBJ1-4; 10 bases match TRBD1. With 2 bases clipped from V and 7 bases from J, the junction kept 13 bases outside the gene matches. The length of the CDR3 is 18 residues. The V gene's germline CDR1 is MGHRA and CDR2 YSYEKL. The CDR3 DNA reads TGCGCCAGCAGCCAAAGGTTAGCGAGGACAGGGGGTCCTGAAAAACTGTTTTTT. Encoded protein: CASSQRLARTGGPEKLFF.

This clonotype was seen only a few times. The chain joins TRBV7-2 to TRBJ2-7; no firm D call. V was trimmed by 0 bases and J by 4 bases, leaving 10 bases between them. The CDR3 is 14 amino acids. The germline gives CDR1 SGHTA, CDR2 FQGNSA. As DNA, the CDR3 is TGTGCCAGCAGCTTAGCGTGGGGTTGGTACGAGCAGTACTTC. Its translation is CASSLAWGWYEQYF. The full variable domain, rest sourced from reference TRBV7-2 and TRBJ2-7, is GAGVSQSPSNKVTEKGKDVELRCDPISGHTALYWYRQSLGQGLEFLIYFQGNSAPDKSGLPSDRFSAERTGGSVSTLTIQRTQQEDSAVYLCASSLAWGWYEQYFGPGTRLTVT.

This clonotype was seen a single time. A much larger clonotype is one base distant, so this may be a read error. CDR3 DNA: TGTGCCACCAGTGATTGGGAGACCCAGTACTTC. Amino acid sequence: CATSDWETQYF. The V call is TRBV24-1, the J call TRBJ2-7, with D uncertain. With the DNA end fitting TRBJ2-5 better, the J assignment may be wrong. CDR1 and CDR2 from the germline V gene are KGHDR and SFDVKD. The CDR3 has 11 residues.

V and J are TRBV21-1 and TRBJ1-4. TRBV21-1 is a listed pseudogene. CDR3 length equals 19 residues. The CDR3 here is CASSKALKSSGSTNEKLFF. CDR3 DNA: TGTGCCAGCAGCAAAGCTTTAAAATCGAGCGGTTCAACTAATGAAAAACTGTTTTTT.

This clonotype was observed a few times. The CDR3 sequence: CASSFQIPRGISTDTQYF. CDR3 coding DNA: TGTGCCAGCAGCTTTCAGATTCCCCGGGGGATTAGCACAGATACGCAGTATTTT. The J gene is TRBJ2-3, the V gene TRBV11-2; D may be TRBD2 (6 bases). V lost 3 bases and J lost 0, with 19 bases in between. The CDR3 sequence is 18 residues long. The germline V gene encodes CDR1 SGHAT and CDR2 FQNNGV.

This clonotype was observed a few times. The CDR3 protein is CASSLASTESYNEQFF. The CDR3 DNA reads as TGTGCCAGCAGCTTAGCTTCGACGGAATCCTACAATGAGCAGTTCTTC. This sequence joins TRBV7-2 and TRBJ2-1; unclear D gene. Germline CDR1 and CDR2: SGHTA and FQGNSA. The CDR3 extends over 16 amino acids. The V and J ends lost 0 bases and 1 base respectively, with 10 bases between them. Supplemented by reference TRBV7-2 and TRBJ2-1, the full variable domain reads GAGVSQSPSNKVTEKGKDVELRCDPISGHTALYWYRQSLGQGLEFLIYFQGNSAPDKSGLPSDRFSAERTGGSVSTLTIQRTQQEDSAVYLCASSLASTESYNEQFFGPGTRLTVL.

For the CDR3, the DNA is TGTGCCACCAGCAGACCGGAAGTGACTGGGAGGAATGAGCAGTTCTTC. Its protein is CATSRPEVTGRNEQFF. The chain recombines TRBV15 with TRBJ2-1, with D perhaps TRBD2 (6 bases). Germline lookup yields CDR1 LNHNV and CDR2 YYDKDF (reference sequence). The V gene lost 2 bases and the J gene lost 7 bases, with 18 bases spanning the gap. There are 16 residues in the CDR3.

This clonotype was seen a few times. The chain has TRBV20-1 and TRBJ2-1; tentatively, D is TRBD2 (7 bases). Germline lookup yields CDR1 DFQATT and CDR2 SNEGSKA (reference sequence). Deletions cut 5 bases from V and 1 base from J, with 15 bases between. This CDR3 has 15 residues. As DNA, the CDR3 is TGCAGTGCTGCGGGGGCTAGCGGATCCTACAATGAGCAGTTCTTC. Translated, it gives CSAAGASGSYNEQFF.

The V gene is TRBV7-9, the J gene TRBJ2-3, with 8 nucleotides matching TRBD1. Germline V gene lookup returns CDR1 SEHNR and CDR2 FQNEAQ (reference sequence). This CDR3 is built from 16 residues. Losses at the gene ends were 5 bases for V and 1 base for J; bases not matched to a gene: 8. CDR3 in amino acids: CASSPWSGQGTDTQYF. As DNA, the CDR3 is TGTGCCAGCAGCCCTTGGTCGGGACAGGGCACAGATACGCAGTATTTT.

This clonotype was found a few times. This sequence joins TRBV20-1 and TRBJ1-4; D call uncertain. The germline V gene has CDR1 DFQATT and CDR2 SNEGSKA (reference sequence). V was clipped by 6 bases and J by 6 bases, with 23 bases between them. The CDR3 runs 16 residues. The CDR3 spells CSALSPRALNYEKLFF. The DNA of the CDR3 is TGCAGTGCCCTCTCCCCCCGGGCCCTTAATTATGAAAAACTGTTTTTT.

The chain employs TRBV4-2 and TRBJ2-2; 7 bases map to TRBD2. CDR1 and CDR2 from the germline V gene are LGHNA and YNFKEQ. The CDR3 is 14 residues long. J was trimmed by 6 bases and V by 4 bases; bases with no gene match: 5. The CDR3 protein is CASSRASGAGELFF. Here the CDR3 DNA reads TGTGCCAGCAGCCGTGCTAGCGGAGCCGGGGAGCTGTTTTTT.

The chain recombines TRBV4-2 with TRBJ1-6; TRBD1 is a possible D gene (5 bases). V was trimmed by 1 base and J by 8 bases, leaving 12 bases between them. Per germline, CDR1 LGHNA and CDR2 YNFKEQ. The length of the CDR3 is 15 residues. CDR3 sequence (DNA): TGTGCCAGCAGCCAAGTAGGGACCACTCATTCACCCCTCCACTTT. Translation gives CASSQVGTTHSPLHF.

In the case of this clonotype: Germline and junction disagree at one end, which may indicate a read error. The rearrangement joins TRBV20-1 to TRBJ1-5, with unresolved D. Germline assignment: CDR1 DFQATT and CDR2 SNEGSKA (reference sequence). CDR3 size: 15 residues. The CDR3 reads CSARGYGGSNQPQHF. The CDR3 bases are TGCAGTGCGAGAGGATATGGTGGGAGCAATCAGCCCCAGCATTTT.

This clonotype was picked up one time. The rearrangement links TRBV9 to TRBJ1-2; D not certain. Germline assignment: CDR1 SGDLS and CDR2 YYNGEE. The CDR3 runs to 17 residues. Trimming stripped 3 bases from V and 0 bases from J, with 18 bases between. CDR3: CASSAPLQRDSNYGYTF. The CDR3 nucleotides read TGTGCCAGCAGCGCCCCCCTCCAGCGGGATTCTAACTATGGCTACACCTTC.

V is TRBV30 and J is TRBJ1-2, with D possibly TRBD1 on 6 matching bases. This CDR3 is 15 amino acids long. The germline CDR1 and CDR2 sequences are GTSNPN and SVGIG (reference sequence). The ends were cut back, 0 bases at V and 4 bases at J, with 15 bases in the middle. CDR3 DNA: TGTGCCTGGAGTGTACTGGGGGGGGGCGGCTATGGCTACACCTTC. It encodes CAWSVLGGGGYGYTF.

A few counts support this clonotype. J is TRBJ1-5 and V is TRBV20-1; no definite D call. This CDR3 region has 11 residues. Trimming left V 2 bases short and J 7 bases short, with 6 bases between. CDR1 and CDR2 from the germline V gene are DFQATT and SNEGSKA (reference sequence). The CDR3 DNA reads TGCAGTGCTAGACTGTTACAGCCCCAGCATTTT. This codes for CSARLLQPQHF.

The genes are TRBV24-1 and TRBJ2-3; D possibly corresponds to TRBD1 (6 bases). V lost 4 bases and J lost 6, with 16 bases in between. Per the germline V gene, CDR1 is KGHDR and CDR2 is SFDVKD. This CDR3 is built from 15 residues. CDR3: CATSDRDMGSDTQYF. CDR3 DNA: TGTGCCACCAGTGACCGGGACATGGGTTCGGATACGCAGTATTTT.

Only a few counts were recorded for this clonotype. This CDR3 is CASRYTATGYNEQFF. Here the CDR3 DNA reads TGTGCCAGCAGATACACTGCGACAGGTTACAATGAGCAGTTCTTC. The chain employs TRBV28 and TRBJ2-1; perhaps TRBD1 as D (6 bases). The CDR3 loop spans 15 amino acids. Germline V gives CDR1 MDHEN, CDR2 SYDVKM. V dropped 6 bases and J dropped 4 bases, with 16 bases sitting between them.

This clonotype was detected a few times. The J gene is TRBJ2-7, the V gene TRBV7-2, with D possibly matching TRBD1 (5 bases). The V gene's germline CDR1 is SGHTA and CDR2 FQGNSA. The CDR3 length is 15 residues. V lost 5 bases to trimming and J lost 0 bases, with 14 bases between them. This CDR3 is CASSPSPGISYEQYF. CDR3 nucleotides: TGTGCCAGCAGCCCATCGCCAGGGATCTCCTACGAGCAGTACTTC.

The CDR3 bases are TGTGCCAGCAGCTTAAGCCTCGCTAGCTCCTACAATGAGCAGTACTTC. The encoded protein is CASSLSLASSYNEQYF. This chain connects TRBV7-9 to TRBJ2-1; TRBD2 might be the D (5 bases). The J call may be wrong; the DNA end is better matched by TRBJ2-7. CDR1 is SEHNR and CDR2 is FQNEAQ in the germline V gene (reference sequence). The length of the CDR3 is 16 residues.

The gene calls are TRBV13 and TRBJ2-1, with a weak D call TRBD2 (6 bases). V was shortened by 4 bases and J by 7 bases, with 14 bases between the two germline ends. The CDR3 runs 14 residues. Germline lookup yields CDR1 PRHDT and CDR2 FYEKMQ (reference sequence). The CDR3 bases are TGTGCCAGCAGCTCACGACTAGGGTCGAATGAGCAGTTCTTC. It yields the protein CASSSRLGSNEQFF.

CDR3 nucleotide sequence: TGTGCCACCAAATGGGGCGGTCACAGCAATCAGCCCCAGCATTTT. It is translated as CATKWGGHSNQPQHF. J is TRBJ1-5 and V is TRBV15, with TRBD1 as a possible D gene (5 bases). Germline CDR1 reads LNHNV; CDR2 reads YYDKDF (reference sequence). The CDR3 is 15 amino acids. With 7 bases removed from V and 1 base from J, the gap between germline ends came to 14 bases.